This is a list of T cell receptor beta chains from one sample in a study of blood T cell repertoires in COVID-19. Sequencing was performed with immunoSEQ multiplex PCR; in TCRdb, only in-frame clones are kept and a portion is missing. The repertoire has about 85,000 clones, about 90% of them found once; the top ten carry 4.8%. Sequences were obtained from peripheral blood. Receptors were obtained from a woman older than 75 with acute or convalescent COVID-19. The CDR3 runs from the conserved cysteine through the conserved F or W. A D gene is named only where the DNA matches it firmly.

V,D,J,DNA,CDR3
TRBV27,TRBD1,TRBJ2-6,TGTGCCAGCAGTTTATGGGGGACAGGGGGCACTGGGGCCAACGTCCTGACTTTC,CASSLWGTGGTGANVLTF
TRBV13,-,TRBJ2-7,TGTGCCAGCAGCTTAAGTCAAGGGGGGGCCGGGTACGAGCAGTACTTC,CASSLSQGGAGYEQYF
TRBV2,TRBD1,TRBJ1-1,TGTGCCAGCAGGGTCATTTCGACAGGGGACACTGAAGCTTTCTTT,CASRVISTGDTEAFF
TRBV18,-,TRBJ2-2,TGTGCCAGCTCACCCGACTGGGTCCCCGGGGAGCTGTTTTTT,CASSPDWVPGELFF
TRBV27,-,TRBJ2-5,TGTGCCAGCAGTGGGGCCCAAGAGACCCAGTACTTC,CASSGAQETQYF
TRBV3-1/TRBV3-2,-,TRBJ2-5,TGTGCCAGCAGCCACCCCCCCGTGGGCTTCGAAGAGACCCAGTACTTC,CASSHPPVGFEETQYF
TRBV5-6,TRBD2,TRBJ2-7,TGTGCCAGCAGCTTGGGGACTAGGAACGAGCAGTACTTC,CASSLGTRNEQYF
TRBV7-2,-,TRBJ1-5,TGTGCCAGCAGCTTAGAACTGGCCAGAGGGCAGCCCCAGCATTTT,CASSLELARGQPQHF
TRBV5-1,TRBD2,TRBJ2-7,TGCGCCAGCACCCTACCGGGGGGTTCCTACGAGCAGTACTTC,CASTLPGGSYEQYF
TRBV11-3,-,TRBJ2-1,TGTGCCAGCAGCTTAGATGCGAATGAGCAGTTCTTC,CASSLDANEQFF
TRBV10-2,TRBD2,TRBJ2-1,TGCGCCAGCACGGGACTAGCGGGAGTAGGGGACAATGAGCAGTTCTTC,CASTGLAGVGDNEQFF
TRBV5-5,TRBD1,TRBJ1-1,TGTGCCAGCAGCTTTATCCGGGACAGGGTTCTCGCTGAAGCTTTCTTT,CASSFIRDRVLAEAFF